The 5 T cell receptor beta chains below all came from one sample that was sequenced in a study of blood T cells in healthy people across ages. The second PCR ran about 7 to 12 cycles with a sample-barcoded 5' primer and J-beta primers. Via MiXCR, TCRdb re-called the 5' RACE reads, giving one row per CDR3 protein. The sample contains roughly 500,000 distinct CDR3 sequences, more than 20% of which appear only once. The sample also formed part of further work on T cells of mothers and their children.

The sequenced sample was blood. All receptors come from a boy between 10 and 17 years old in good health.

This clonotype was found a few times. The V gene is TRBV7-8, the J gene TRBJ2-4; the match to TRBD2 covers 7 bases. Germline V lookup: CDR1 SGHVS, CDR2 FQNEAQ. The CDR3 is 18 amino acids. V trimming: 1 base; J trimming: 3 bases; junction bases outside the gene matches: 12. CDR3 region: CASSLVRLAASGKNIQYF. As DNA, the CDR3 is TGTGCCAGCAGCTTAGTTCGTCTAGCGGCCTCGGGCAAAAACATTCAGTACTTC.

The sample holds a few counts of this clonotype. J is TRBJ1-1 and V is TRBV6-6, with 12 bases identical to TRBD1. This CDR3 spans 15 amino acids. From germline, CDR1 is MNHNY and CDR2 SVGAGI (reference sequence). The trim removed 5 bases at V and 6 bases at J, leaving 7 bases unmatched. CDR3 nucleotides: TGTGCCAGCAGTCGGGGACAGGGGGCAGGGTCTGAAGCTTTCTTT. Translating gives CASSRGQGAGSEAFF.

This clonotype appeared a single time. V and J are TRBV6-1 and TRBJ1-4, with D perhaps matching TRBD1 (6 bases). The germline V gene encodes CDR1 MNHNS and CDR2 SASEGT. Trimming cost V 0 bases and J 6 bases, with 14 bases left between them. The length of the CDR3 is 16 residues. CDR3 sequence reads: CASSEARGYRDEKLFF. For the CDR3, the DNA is TGTGCCAGCAGTGAAGCGAGGGGCTACAGGGATGAAAAACTGTTTTTT.

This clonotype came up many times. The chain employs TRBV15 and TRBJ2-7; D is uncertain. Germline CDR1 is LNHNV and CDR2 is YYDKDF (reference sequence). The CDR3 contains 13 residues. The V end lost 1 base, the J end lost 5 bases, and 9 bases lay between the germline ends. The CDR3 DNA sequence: TGTGCCACCAGCAGAGGCTATTTCGACGAGCAGTACTTC. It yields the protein CATSRGYFDEQYF.

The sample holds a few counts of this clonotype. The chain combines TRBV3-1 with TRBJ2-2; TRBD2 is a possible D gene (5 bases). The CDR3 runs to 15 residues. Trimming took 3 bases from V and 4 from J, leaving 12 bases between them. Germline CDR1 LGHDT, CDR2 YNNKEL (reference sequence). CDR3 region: CASSHGGGGTGELFF. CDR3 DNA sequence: TGTGCCAGCAGCCATGGTGGAGGTGGCACCGGGGAGCTGTTTTTT.